This TCR beta chain emerged from a study of blood T cell repertoires in COVID-19 (dated by TCRdb to between 2020 and 2021). Background for the entire study: Samples covering the acute and convalescent phases of COVID-19 were provided by collaborators in the United States, Italy and Spain. The material from the prospective study consisted of cDNA or gDNA derived from T cells, B-cell-depleted T cells, or PBMCs. Deeply sampled blood TCRbeta repertoires from subjects exposed to, actively infected with, or recovered from COVID-19 were included in the dataset. A freely available public database, intended as a resource for researchers studying the immune response to SARS-CoV-2, is where the repertoires were released. Samples came from the ongoing ImmuneRACE study (first 160 participants) plus 1,254 subjects from 6 global collaborators. Sample metadata almost always included a de-identified subject ID, COVID-19 status, age in years and sex. Where available, HLA class I and class II types were obtained from metadata supplied by the sample provider rather than from assay-based typing.

To note about this clone: No antigen is known for it. Per-base quality was not reported, and no clone a single base away is much larger than it.

At one collaborating source in Seattle, patients were enrolled during active infection and were followed longitudinally through the course of disease. The collaborating institutions used their own protocols to collect whole blood in K2EDTA tubes. For TCRbeta analysis, collaborator samples were shipped as frozen whole blood, as isolated PBMCs, or as DNA extracted from either sample type. The immunoSEQ Assay, a bias-controlled multiplex PCR, was used to amplify TCRbeta CDR3 regions from genomic DNA. In the original analysis: Nucleated cell counts per sample were estimated from amplification of reference gene primers within the assay. To quantify the absolute abundance of each unique TCRbeta CDR3 rearrangement, sequence reads were collapsed and filtered. For each sample, productive Simpson clonality was calculated as the square root of Simpson's diversity index over productive rearrangements. TCRdb obtained this table from immuneACCESS and retained in-frame rearrangements with V and J assigned. These tables miss some clones; where compared with another copy, unresolved V genes account for less than half of the shortfall, and the remainder is unexplained. D and trimming come from the DNA, and the V and J calls and clone size come from that table. Here the sample has some 64,000 clones; roughly 80% occur a single time. Approximately 14% of the sample is in the top ten clones.

Spanning cysteine to phenylalanine, the CDR3 consists of 16 amino acids. Of all the DNA, just the CDR3 is kept, 48 bases in frame from base 1. The germline V gene provides CDR1 SGHAT and CDR2 FQNNGV. V loses 1 base of germline sequence and J loses 0 bases, and the interval between the two ends is 13 bases. Overall study outcomes, separate from this receptor: The quantity of clinical and demographic metadata differed by source and by participant and was supplied without curation.

The rearrangement combines TRBV11-2 with TRBJ2-7, with no confident D gene call. The specimen was peripheral blood. This TCR was recovered from a man aged 55 to 69 with COVID-19, enrolled during active disease. The CDR3 here reads CASSLVREVTSYEQYF. The sequenced DNA: TGTGCCAGCAGCTTAGTACGAGAGGTTACCTCCTACGAGCAGTACTTC.